One and the same sample provided the 21 T cell receptor beta chains below, sequenced in a study of cytomegalovirus exposure and HLA in healthy donors. Sequencing used immunoSEQ multiplex PCR; TCRdb keeps in-frame clones, though not all of them. The sample records over 110,000 clones, roughly 90% being singletons. The sample taken for sequencing was PBMCs. Every receptor here comes from a man aged 18 to 29 in good health and CMV-seronegative.

This chain connects TRBV28 to TRBJ2-7; D might be TRBD2 (5 bases). The V end lost 5 bases, the J end lost 2 bases, and 16 bases lay between the germline ends. CDR1 MDHEN and CDR2 SYDVKM come from the germline V gene. The CDR3 loop spans 15 amino acids. CDR3 in DNA: TGTGCCAGCAGTCCCCGTGGGAGTTCCACCTACGAGCAGTACTTC. Encoded protein: CASSPRGSSTYEQYF.

V gene TRBV27 combines with J gene TRBJ1-2; 10 bases line up with TRBD1. V gave up 8 bases and J gave up 8 bases; unmatched junction bases: 11. The CDR3 is made up of 14 amino acids. Germline V gene lookup returns CDR1 MNHEY and CDR2 SMNVEV (reference sequence). This CDR3 is CASSFWGTGEGYTF. The CDR3 DNA follows: TGTGCCAGCTCCTTTTGGGGGACAGGGGAAGGCTACACCTTC.

The CDR3 nucleotides read TGTGCCAGCAGCTTATATGAAAACAGGGGGACGGGGGTGCAGTTCTTC. Translating gives CASSLYENRGTGVQFF. The V gene is TRBV7-2, the J gene TRBJ2-1, with 8 bases fitting TRBD1. Looked up from germline, CDR1 is SGHTA and CDR2 is FQGNSA. V shed 2 bases, J shed 12 bases, and the junction held 15 bases outside the gene matches. The CDR3 is 16 residues long.

The chain links TRBV7-2 to TRBJ2-2, with 9 bases fitting TRBD2. V lost 3 bases and J lost 1; bases outside the gene matches: 3. This CDR3 contains 16 residues. Germline lookup yields CDR1 SGHTA and CDR2 FQGNSA. CDR3 sequence reads: CASSFKTSGNTGELFF. The CDR3 DNA sequence: TGTGCCAGCAGCTTCAAGACTAGCGGGAACACCGGGGAGCTGTTTTTT. Using reference TRBV7-2 and TRBJ2-2 for the parts outside the CDR3, the full variable domain is GAGVSQSPSNKVTEKGKDVELRCDPISGHTALYWYRQSLGQGLEFLIYFQGNSAPDKSGLPSDRFSAERTGGSVSTLTIQRTQQEDSAVYLCASSFKTSGNTGELFFGEGSRLTVL.

This clone showed up just once. This chain links TRBV19 with TRBJ1-3; maybe TRBD1 (6 bases). CDR1 is LNHDA, CDR2 SQIVND, per germline (reference sequence). The CDR3 totals 16 residues. V was pared by 3 bases and J by 0 bases, with 12 bases between. The CDR3 protein is CASSMDRPFSGNTIYF. CDR3 nucleotides: TGTGCCAGTAGTATGGACAGACCGTTCTCTGGAAACACCATATATTTT.

The sample holds one count of this clone. The chain combines TRBV4-1 with TRBJ1-4, with 9 bases fitting TRBD1. In germline, CDR1 is MGHRA, CDR2 YSYEKL. The CDR3 runs 17 residues. V dropped 0 bases and J dropped 7; count of bases not matched to a gene: 9. The CDR3 region has the DNA TGCGCCAGCAGCCAAGATCAATCGGGACAGGGAGGTGAAAAACTGTTTTTT. Amino acid sequence: CASSQDQSGQGGEKLFF.

This chain uses TRBV5-1 with TRBJ2-7; TRBD1 matches at 7 bases. The CDR3 has 14 amino acids. Germline lookup yields CDR1 SGHRS and CDR2 YFSETQ. V trimming: 0 bases; J trimming: 1 base; junction bases outside the gene matches: 1. CDR3 in DNA: TGCGCCAGCAGCTTGGACAGGGGATCCTACGAGCAGTACTTC. Translating gives CASSLDRGSYEQYF.

The chain joins TRBV18 to TRBJ1-2, with a tentative D call TRBD1 (5 bases). Germline V gives CDR1 KGHSH, CDR2 LQKENI. The CDR3 spans 18 residues. Trimming shortened V by 2 bases and J by 2 bases, and 21 bases separated the two germline ends. CDR3 protein: CASSPRAGLSGANYGYTF. The CDR3 coding sequence is TGTGCCAGCTCACCAAGGGCAGGGCTGTCTGGGGCGAACTATGGCTACACCTTC.

The chain has TRBV5-6 and TRBJ2-5; TRBD2 matches 8 bases. The CDR3 is 15 residues long. Germline loops: CDR1 SGHDT, CDR2 YYEEEE. V was pared by 5 bases and J by 2 bases, with 8 bases of the junction left unmatched. CDR3 amino acids: CASSQASGGQETQYF. The CDR3 region has the DNA TGTGCCAGCAGTCAGGCCAGCGGGGGACAAGAGACCCAGTACTTC.

V gene TRBV6-1 combines with J gene TRBJ2-7, with TRBD1 matching 7 bases. With V trimmed by 3 bases and J by 2 bases, 13 bases remained unmatched. CDR1 is MNHNS and CDR2 is SASEGT in the germline V gene. CDR3 length: 17 amino acids. Here the CDR3 reads CASSERGPRDGPYEQYF. The CDR3 nucleotides are TGTGCCAGCAGTGAGAGGGGGCCACGGGACGGGCCCTACGAGCAGTACTTC.

V usage is TRBV7-9 and J usage is TRBJ2-3, with a possible D match to TRBD2 (6 bases). The V gene lost 4 bases and the J gene lost 5 bases, with 28 bases spanning the gap. The CDR3 is made up of 19 amino acids. Germline lookup yields CDR1 SEHNR and CDR2 FQNEAQ (reference sequence). This CDR3 reads CASSSRLVLSPRGLDTQYF. The CDR3 DNA reads TGTGCCAGCAGCTCTAGACTAGTACTCTCCCCTAGGGGCTTAGATACGCAGTATTTT.

The V call is TRBV12-5, the J call TRBJ2-1, with D perhaps TRBD2 (6 bases). V dropped 0 bases and J dropped 0 bases, with 15 bases sitting between them. The length of the CDR3 is 18 residues. Per germline, CDR1 LGHNT and CDR2 FRNRAP. The CDR3 DNA follows: TGTGCTAGTGGTTTGGTATTGGGAGGCCTTAGCTCCTACAATGAGCAGTTCTTC. Amino acids: CASGLVLGGLSSYNEQFF.

The chain couples TRBV10-2 to TRBJ2-1; 7 bases map to TRBD2. The CDR3 covers 17 residues. Trimming removed 3 bases from V and 3 bases from J; junction bases left unmatched: 11. From germline, CDR1 is WSHSY and CDR2 SAAADI. In DNA form, the CDR3 reads TGCGCCAGCAGTGAACCCGGGACTACGTGGGGCTACAATGAGCAGTTCTTC. Protein product: CASSEPGTTWGYNEQFF.

The rearrangement links TRBV7-9 to TRBJ1-4; D is unresolved. From germline, CDR1 is SEHNR and CDR2 FQNEAQ (reference sequence). Trimming pared 1 base from V and 6 bases from J, leaving 9 bases between. The CDR3 spans 14 residues. This CDR3 reads CASSLEAGYEKLFF. CDR3 bases: TGTGCCAGCAGCTTAGAGGCGGGATATGAAAAACTGTTTTTT.

The rearrangement uses TRBV27 and TRBJ2-7, with 7 bases lining up with TRBD1. The germline CDR1 and CDR2 sequences are MNHEY and SMNVEV (reference sequence). With V trimmed by 5 bases and J by 4 bases, 5 bases remained unmatched. CDR3 size: 13 residues. This CDR3 is CASSIGQAYEQYF. DNA for the CDR3: TGTGCCAGCAGTATCGGACAGGCGTACGAGCAGTACTTC.

This chain uses TRBV6-5 with TRBJ1-5; no clear D. Germline CDR1 is MNHEY and CDR2 is SVGAGI. The V end was cut by 6 bases, the J end by 2 bases, with 14 bases between. CDR3 length: 15 residues. The CDR3 loop reads CASSRDIAGNQPQHF. CDR3 in DNA: TGTGCCAGCAGCCGTGACATTGCAGGCAATCAGCCCCAGCATTTT.

In its sample, this clone was seen a few times. The chain couples TRBV9 to TRBJ2-7; 9 nucleotides agree with TRBD1. Trimming cost V 3 bases and J 2 bases; bases outside gene matches: 6. The CDR3 has 15 amino acids. CDR1 and CDR2 (germline): SGDLS, YYNGEE. CDR3 amino acids: CASSATGTGTYEQYF. CDR3 nucleotide sequence: TGTGCCAGCAGCGCAACCGGGACAGGGACCTACGAGCAGTACTTC.

The CDR3 DNA sequence: TGCGCCAGCAGTCAATCCTCGGACAGATACACAGATACGCAGTATTTT. The encoded protein is CASSQSSDRYTDTQYF. The chain couples TRBV23-1 to TRBJ2-3; D may be TRBD1 (6 bases). TRBV23-1 is an open reading frame, and its role is uncertain. The CDR3 is 16 amino acids. Deletions cut 0 bases from V and 2 bases from J, with 12 bases between.

The J gene is TRBJ2-7, the V gene TRBV2, with 7 bases identical to TRBD1. V lost 6 bases and J lost 6; bases outside the gene matches: 11. This CDR3 is 14 amino acids long. Germline CDR1 SNHLY, CDR2 FYNNEI. The CDR3 loop is CASSVTGESSEQYF. The DNA of the CDR3 is TGTGCCAGCAGCGTAACAGGGGAAAGCAGCGAGCAGTACTTC.

This clone appeared a few times. The V gene is TRBV7-6, the J gene TRBJ2-5; no reliable D call. CDR1 SGHVS and CDR2 FNYEAQ come from the germline V gene. This CDR3 has 13 residues. Trimming took off 2 bases at V and 2 bases at J, with 6 bases between the two ends. The CDR3 loop reads CASSLTRQETQYF. CDR3 bases: TGTGCCAGCAGCTTAACACGTCAAGAGACCCAGTACTTC.

V and J are TRBV14 and TRBJ1-1, with D possibly TRBD1 on 6 matching bases. The CDR3 spans 14 residues. Germline CDR1 reads SGHDN; CDR2 reads FVKESK. V was pared by 6 bases and J by 3 bases, with 14 bases between. The DNA of the CDR3 is TGTGCCAGCAGGGGGGCCGTTGGTGACACTGAAGCTTTCTTT. This translates into CASRGAVGDTEAFF.